Sequencing of this T cell receptor beta chain was carried out in a study of OX40 agonist ivuxolimab in advanced cancers. The V and J ends lost 4 bases and 6 bases, in that order; junction bases with no gene match: 12. The CDR3 length is 16 residues. From germline, CDR1 is KGHSH and CDR2 LQKENI. TCRdb's copy holds only in-frame clones and misses some; the assay was immunoSEQ multiplex PCR. The sample has some 50,000 clones, over 80% seen once. The sequences come from CD4+ or CD8+ T cells sorted from blood, collected in a trial of the OX40 agonist ivuxolimab. The chain combines TRBV18 with TRBJ1-5, with 7 bases that match TRBD1. This sequence was found in an adult with an advanced solid tumor such as melanoma, head and neck, liver or kidney cancer. The CDR3, as DNA: TGTGCCAGCTCACTGGGACAGATCATAGCTGGTCAGCCCCAGCATTTT. It specifies CASSLGQIIAGQPQHF.